This section outlines one TCR beta chain sequence together with its context. At one end the junction does not follow the germline gene, possibly because of a read error. The data belong to a study of molecular identifiers for immune sequencing clone quantification. TCRdb used MiXCR to reprocess the PCR reads, holding one entry per CDR3 protein. The data hold about 510,000 distinct CDR3 sequences, with about a fifth observed a single time. The CDR3 runs to 16 residues. This TCR was recovered from a human donor in good health. Some libraries in this study had Jurkat cell RNA spiked in. V and J are TRBV12-3 or TRBV12-4 and TRBJ2-5; 9 bases are a match to TRBD1. Material for sequencing was naive CD8+ T cells from blood, with Jurkat cell RNA spiked in. As to subset: FACS-sorted CD8+CD4-CCR7+CD45RA+ naive T cells. CDR3 sequence (DNA): TGTGCCAACAGTTCCGACAGGGGGTGGCAACAAGAGACCCAGTACTTC. Translated: CANSSDRGWQQETQYF.